Listed below are T cell receptor beta chains from one sample, sequenced in a study of cytomegalovirus exposure and HLA in healthy donors. TCRdb keeps only in-frame clones here, not all; method: immunoSEQ multiplex PCR. The sample totals about 200,000 clones; its top ten clones hold about 6.8%. Sequencing used PBMCs. The receptor source for this set is a man under 40 in good health and CMV-seronegative. Each CDR3 is given with its conserved first and last residue. The order of the fields is J gene, D gene, V gene, CDR3 DNA, CDR3 protein. The D gene is left open where the match is weak.

J: TRBJ1-4
D: TRBD1
V: TRBV15
DNA: TGTGCCACCAGCAGAGATCAGGAGGCAGGGGGCACCGAAAAACTGTTTTTT
CDR3: CATSRDQEAGGTEKLFF

J: TRBJ2-3
D: TRBD2
V: TRBV19
DNA: TGTGCCAGTAGTATCCCCAGGCGGGAGAGGTCAGATACGCAGTATTTT
CDR3: CASSIPRRERSDTQYF

J: TRBJ1-5
D: .
V: TRBV2
DNA: TGTGCCAGCAGTGAGACGGGATATTGGCAGCATTTT
CDR3: CASSETGYWQHF

J: TRBJ2-1
D: TRBD2
V: TRBV19
DNA: TGTGCCAGTAATTTCCCGACGGCGGGGGGGAACAATGAGCAGTTCTTC
CDR3: CASNFPTAGGNNEQFF

J: TRBJ2-7
D: TRBD2
V: TRBV11-2
DNA: TGTGCCAGCAGCTTCGAGAGAGGGACTAGCGGGAGTTGGCCGCAGTACTTC
CDR3: CASSFERGTSGSWPQYF

J: TRBJ1-2
D: TRBD1
V: TRBV29-1
DNA: TGCAGCGTTGCGGACAGGGGGTCAATCTATGGCTACACCTTC
CDR3: CSVADRGSIYGYTF

J: TRBJ1-5
D: .
V: TRBV9
DNA: TGTGCCAGCAGCCCGGGACATGATCAGCGGCCCCAGCATTTT
CDR3: CASSPGHDQRPQHF

J: TRBJ1-2
D: .
V: TRBV6-6
DNA: TGTGCCAGCAGTTACTCGATAGGCAGGGGAAACTATGGCTACACCTTC
CDR3: CASSYSIGRGNYGYTF

J: TRBJ2-7
D: .
V: TRBV5-8
DNA: TGTGCCAGCAGCTTCGCGGTGGCGCGGCCATACGAGCAGTACTTC
CDR3: CASSFAVARPYEQYF

J: TRBJ2-5
D: TRBD1
V: TRBV4-1
DNA: TGCGCCAGCAGCCAAGTAGGGCGCGACAGGGCCCAGCAGTACTTC
CDR3: CASSQVGRDRAQQYF

J: TRBJ2-7
D: TRBD1
V: TRBV5-4
DNA: TGTGCCAGCAGCGCAGGGACAGGTTATTCCTACGAGCAGTACTTC
CDR3: CASSAGTGYSYEQYF

J: TRBJ2-7
D: TRBD2
V: TRBV19
DNA: TGTGCCAGTATCCCTCCGGGGGGTTACGAGCAGTACTTC
CDR3: CASIPPGGYEQYF

J: TRBJ2-7
D: TRBD1
V: TRBV11-2
DNA: TGTGCCAGCAGGCGCCAGGGGGCTAGCTCCTACGAGCAGTACTTC
CDR3: CASRRQGASSYEQYF

J: TRBJ1-2
D: TRBD1
V: TRBV29-1
DNA: TGCAGCGTCCGGACAGGTCCCAGTGGCTACACCTTC
CDR3: CSVRTGPSGYTF

J: TRBJ2-7
D: .
V: TRBV6-5
DNA: TGTGCCAGCAGTTACTCGGACAGATACGAGCAGTACTTC
CDR3: CASSYSDRYEQYF

J: TRBJ2-5
D: .
V: TRBV19
DNA: TGTGCCAGCCGAACAGGCTCTCCCGGGGAGACCCAGTACTTC
CDR3: CASRTGSPGETQYF

J: TRBJ1-2
D: TRBD1
V: TRBV7-8
DNA: TGTGCCAGCAGCCCCGACCCGGGACAGGGGGCCATGAGGGGCTACACCTTC
CDR3: CASSPDPGQGAMRGYTF

J: TRBJ1-2
D: TRBD1
V: TRBV19
DNA: TGTGCCAGGGACTCCGGGGACAGGGATGGCTACACCTTC
CDR3: CARDSGDRDGYTF

J: TRBJ2-7
D: TRBD1
V: TRBV5-1
DNA: TGCGCCAGCAGCTTGGGGACAGGTCCGTCCTACGAGCAGTACTTC
CDR3: CASSLGTGPSYEQYF

J: TRBJ2-3
D: TRBD2
V: TRBV7-8
DNA: TGTGCCAGCAGCTTAGAACTAGCGGGGGGATTCACAGATACGCAGTATTTT
CDR3: CASSLELAGGFTDTQYF

J: TRBJ2-7
D: TRBD2
V: TRBV27
DNA: TGTGCCAGCAGTCCACCGGGACTAGCGGGAGGGTACTCCTACGAGCAGTACTTC
CDR3: CASSPPGLAGGYSYEQYF